The rows below give T cell receptor beta chains drawn from one sample of a study of blood T cells in healthy people across ages. One entry per CDR3 protein, called by TCRdb with MiXCR from the 5' RACE reads. The sample has 1.5 million to 2 million distinct CDR3 sequences, roughly 50% seen once. Specimen: blood. The receptor set was obtained from a middle-aged woman in good health. Both conserved end residues are part of each CDR3.

J gene: TRBJ1-2
V gene: TRBV28
CDR3 protein: CASSKRETADGYTF

J gene: TRBJ2-1
V gene: TRBV29-1
CDR3 protein: CSGIGGDNEQFF

J gene: TRBJ2-7
V gene: TRBV7-2
CDR3 protein: CAGSAHGTSTYEQYF

J gene: TRBJ2-5
V gene: TRBV7-8
CDR3 protein: CASSITTGATQETQYF

J gene: TRBJ2-7
V gene: TRBV20-1
CDR3 protein: CSAERQGGEQYF

J gene: TRBJ2-3
V gene: TRBV7-8
CDR3 protein: CASSLDSLAGILDTQYF

J gene: TRBJ1-2
V gene: TRBV7-2
CDR3 protein: CASSLNSVYGYTF

J gene: TRBJ1-4
V gene: TRBV7-2
CDR3 protein: CASAPRGTGGSEKLFF

J gene: TRBJ2-4
V gene: TRBV28
CDR3 protein: CASSTAGTGKNIQYF

J gene: TRBJ2-1
V gene: TRBV28
CDR3 protein: CASGSWNEQFF

J gene: TRBJ2-7
V gene: TRBV6-2/TRBV6-3
CDR3 protein: CASSYKGETGYSYEQYF

J gene: TRBJ2-3
V gene: TRBV6-2/TRBV6-3
CDR3 protein: CASRLWGDTQYF

J gene: TRBJ1-2
V gene: TRBV2
CDR3 protein: CASSSWEGGYGYTF

J gene: TRBJ2-5
V gene: TRBV28
CDR3 protein: CASQPRGLVETQYF

J gene: TRBJ2-5
V gene: TRBV6-5
CDR3 protein: CASSYSEVGQETQYF

J gene: NA
V gene: TRBV9
CDR3 protein: CASSVETGKTYEQYF

J gene: TRBJ2-4
V gene: TRBV5-1
CDR3 protein: CASSTDPSGGADIQYF

J gene: TRBJ2-7
V gene: TRBV24-1
CDR3 protein: CATSEGSGGSEQYF

J gene: TRBJ2-1
V gene: TRBV2
CDR3 protein: CASSEGGWGGNEQFF

J gene: TRBJ1-2
V gene: TRBV6-1
CDR3 protein: CASRETGTAFYGYTF

J gene: TRBJ2-3
V gene: TRBV12-3/TRBV12-4
CDR3 protein: CASTPEADTQYF

J gene: TRBJ2-3
V gene: TRBV7-2
CDR3 protein: CASSCGGAGTDTQYF

J gene: TRBJ2-2
V gene: TRBV5-1
CDR3 protein: CASRTGGGSAGELFF

J gene: TRBJ1-2
V gene: TRBV27
CDR3 protein: CASSGGISNYGYTF

J gene: TRBJ2-1
V gene: TRBV6-5
CDR3 protein: CASSLLGTSELDEQFF

J gene: TRBJ2-1
V gene: TRBV20-1
CDR3 protein: CSARDSRVAGDLHNEQFF

J gene: TRBJ2-4
V gene: TRBV5-1
CDR3 protein: CASSTGQGRDIQYF

J gene: TRBJ1-2
V gene: TRBV7-9
CDR3 protein: CASSLDLLWQVNGYTF

J gene: TRBJ2-7
V gene: TRBV20-1
CDR3 protein: CSADGTSGGAPYEQYF

J gene: TRBJ2-5
V gene: TRBV28
CDR3 protein: CASSFYSEIQETQYF

J gene: TRBJ2-1
V gene: TRBV5-1
CDR3 protein: CASSSKTGTGYNEQFF

J gene: TRBJ2-3
V gene: TRBV4-3
CDR3 protein: CASSPRTGGSGDTQYF

J gene: TRBJ2-5
V gene: TRBV6-5
CDR3 protein: CASSNQQWGPETQYF

J gene: TRBJ2-5
V gene: TRBV12-3/TRBV12-4
CDR3 protein: CASSLLVLGQQETQYF

J gene: TRBJ1-6
V gene: TRBV28
CDR3 protein: CASSYRGWSGSPLHF

J gene: TRBJ2-3
V gene: TRBV29-1
CDR3 protein: CSVVQGPQTPDTQYF

J gene: TRBJ1-6
V gene: TRBV21-1
CDR3 protein: CASSTTDKRNSPLHF

J gene: TRBJ2-5
V gene: TRBV12-3/TRBV12-4
CDR3 protein: CASNPMLAGGARTQYF

J gene: TRBJ1-5
V gene: TRBV29-1
CDR3 protein: CSVSGGGRQPQHF

J gene: TRBJ1-2
V gene: TRBV21-1
CDR3 protein: CASSIGYPPYGYTF

J gene: TRBJ1-5
V gene: TRBV7-9
CDR3 protein: CASSAGPREPQHF

J gene: TRBJ1-2
V gene: TRBV6-1
CDR3 protein: CASSFLEGSGDGYTF

J gene: TRBJ1-2
V gene: TRBV4-2
CDR3 protein: CASSQDNRVGGYTF

J gene: TRBJ2-5
V gene: TRBV5-1
CDR3 protein: CASSLQDQETQYF

J gene: TRBJ2-5
V gene: TRBV29-1
CDR3 protein: CSVEDPSQETQYF

J gene: NA
V gene: TRBV5-1
CDR3 protein: CASSAKDRVHEQYF

J gene: TRBJ2-7
V gene: TRBV6-5
CDR3 protein: CASSRYGTGIYEQYF

J gene: TRBJ1-1
V gene: TRBV4-3
CDR3 protein: CASSPRDQGTEAFF

J gene: TRBJ1-1
V gene: TRBV6-2/TRBV6-3
CDR3 protein: CASSYSIVSSANTEAFF

J gene: TRBJ2-7
V gene: TRBV20-1
CDR3 protein: CSARDRLTSYEQYF

J gene: TRBJ2-5
V gene: TRBV6-5
CDR3 protein: CASSFVGHSQETQYF

J gene: TRBJ2-7
V gene: TRBV12-5
CDR3 protein: CASGLVTGQIKYEQYF

J gene: TRBJ2-5
V gene: TRBV10-3
CDR3 protein: CAISRQDKYNEQYF

J gene: TRBJ2-5
V gene: TRBV4-3
CDR3 protein: CASSQLYGGQETQYF

J gene: TRBJ2-3
V gene: TRBV29-1
CDR3 protein: CSVSTHTDTQYF

J gene: TRBJ2-4
V gene: TRBV6-5
CDR3 protein: CASSYGLAGAEGNIQYF

J gene: TRBJ2-2
V gene: TRBV7-9
CDR3 protein: CASTPGLANTGELFF

J gene: TRBJ1-6
V gene: TRBV4-1
CDR3 protein: CASSQEGALRPNSPLHF

J gene: TRBJ2-1
V gene: TRBV7-9
CDR3 protein: CASSLFGQELPDLPYNEQFF

J gene: TRBJ2-3
V gene: TRBV7-3
CDR3 protein: CASSFGGSGGLTDTQYF